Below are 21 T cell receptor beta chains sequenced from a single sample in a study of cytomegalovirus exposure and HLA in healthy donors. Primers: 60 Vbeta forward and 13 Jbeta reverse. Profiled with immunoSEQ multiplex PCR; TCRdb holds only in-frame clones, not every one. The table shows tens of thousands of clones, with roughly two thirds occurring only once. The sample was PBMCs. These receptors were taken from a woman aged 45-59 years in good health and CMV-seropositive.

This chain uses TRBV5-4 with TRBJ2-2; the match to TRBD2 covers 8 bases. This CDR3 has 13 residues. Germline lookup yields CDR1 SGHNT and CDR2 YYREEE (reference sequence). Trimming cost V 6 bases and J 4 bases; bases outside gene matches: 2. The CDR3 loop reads CASNRGGTGELFF. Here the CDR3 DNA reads TGTGCCAGCAACCGGGGGGGCACCGGGGAGCTGTTTTTT.

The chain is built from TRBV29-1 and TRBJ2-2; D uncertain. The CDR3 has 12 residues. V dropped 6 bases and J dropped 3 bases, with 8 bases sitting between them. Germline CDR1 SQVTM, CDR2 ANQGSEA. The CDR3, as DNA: TGCAGCGTCGTAAGAGACACCGGGGAGCTGTTTTTT. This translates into CSVVRDTGELFF.

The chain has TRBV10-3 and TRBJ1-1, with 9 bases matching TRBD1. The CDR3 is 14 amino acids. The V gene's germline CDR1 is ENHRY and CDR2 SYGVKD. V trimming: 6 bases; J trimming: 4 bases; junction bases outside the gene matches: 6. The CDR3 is CAIRPQGASTEAFF. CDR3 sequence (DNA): TGTGCCATCAGGCCACAGGGGGCTAGCACTGAAGCTTTCTTT.

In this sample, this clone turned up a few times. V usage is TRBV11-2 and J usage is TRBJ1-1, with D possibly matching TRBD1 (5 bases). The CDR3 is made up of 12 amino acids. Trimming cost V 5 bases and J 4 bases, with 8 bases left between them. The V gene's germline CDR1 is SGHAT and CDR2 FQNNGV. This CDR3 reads CASSGGGTEAFF. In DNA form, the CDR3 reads TGTGCCAGCAGCGGGGGGGGCACTGAAGCTTTCTTT.

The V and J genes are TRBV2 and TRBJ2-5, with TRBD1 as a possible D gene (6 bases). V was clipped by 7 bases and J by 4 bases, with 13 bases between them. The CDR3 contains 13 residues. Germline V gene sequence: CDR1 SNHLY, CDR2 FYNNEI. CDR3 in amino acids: CASMGDRIETQYF. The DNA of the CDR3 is TGTGCCAGCATGGGCGACAGGATAGAGACCCAGTACTTC.

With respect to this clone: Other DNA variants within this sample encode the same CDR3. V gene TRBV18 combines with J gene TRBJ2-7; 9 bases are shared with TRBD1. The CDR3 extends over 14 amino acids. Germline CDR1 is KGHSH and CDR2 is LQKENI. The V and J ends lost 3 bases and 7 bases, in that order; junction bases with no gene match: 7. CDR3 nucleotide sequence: TGTGCCAGCTCACCTGTTCCGGGACAGGGAGAGCAGTACTTC. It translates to CASSPVPGQGEQYF.

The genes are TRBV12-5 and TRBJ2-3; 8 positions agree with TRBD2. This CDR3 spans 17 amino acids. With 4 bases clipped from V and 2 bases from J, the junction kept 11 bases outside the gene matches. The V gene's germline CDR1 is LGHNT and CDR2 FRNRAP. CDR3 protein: CASGSPISSGVTDTQYF. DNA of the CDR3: TGTGCTAGTGGTTCCCCGATAAGTAGCGGGGTCACAGATACGCAGTATTTT.

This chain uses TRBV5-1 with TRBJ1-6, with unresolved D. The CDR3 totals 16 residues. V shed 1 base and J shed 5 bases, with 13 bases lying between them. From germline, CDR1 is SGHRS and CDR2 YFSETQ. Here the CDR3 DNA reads TGCGCCAGCAGCTTGACCCCGGGAACTCATAATTCACCCCTCCACTTT. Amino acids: CASSLTPGTHNSPLHF.

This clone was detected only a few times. The CDR3 loop is CASSIDMNTEAFF. CDR3 DNA: TGTGCCAGTAGTATAGATATGAACACTGAAGCTTTCTTT. V and J are TRBV19 and TRBJ1-1, with D unclear. Germline CDR1 and CDR2: LNHDA and SQIVND (reference sequence). CDR3 length equals 13 residues. Trimming left V 0 bases short and J 0 bases short, with 2 bases between.

The CDR3 loop is CASSETVRLETQYF. DNA for the CDR3: TGTGCCAGCAGTGAGACTGTAAGGCTGGAGACCCAGTACTTC. The chain has TRBV2 and TRBJ2-5; D uncertain. V dropped 3 bases and J dropped 5 bases, with 13 bases sitting between them. The germline V gene has CDR1 SNHLY and CDR2 FYNNEI. This CDR3 has 14 amino acids.

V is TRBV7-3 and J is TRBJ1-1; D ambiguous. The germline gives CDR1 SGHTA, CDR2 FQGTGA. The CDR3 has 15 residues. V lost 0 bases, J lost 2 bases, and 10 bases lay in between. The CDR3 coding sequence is TGTGCCAGCAGCTTAACCACCCTAACCAACACTGAAGCTTTCTTT. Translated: CASSLTTLTNTEAFF.

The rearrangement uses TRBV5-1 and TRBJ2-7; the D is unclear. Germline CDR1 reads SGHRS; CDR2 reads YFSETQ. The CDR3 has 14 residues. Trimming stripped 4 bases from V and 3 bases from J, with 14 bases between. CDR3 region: CASSAVGSYYEQYF. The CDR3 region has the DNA TGCGCCAGCAGCGCGGTCGGGTCCTACTACGAGCAGTACTTC.

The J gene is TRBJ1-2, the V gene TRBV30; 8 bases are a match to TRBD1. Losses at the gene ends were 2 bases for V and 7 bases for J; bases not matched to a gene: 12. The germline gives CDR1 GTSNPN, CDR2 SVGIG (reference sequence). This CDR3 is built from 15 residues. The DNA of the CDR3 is TGTGCCTGGAGTATACAGGGGGGGCGAGGGGCTGGCTACACCTTC. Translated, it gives CAWSIQGGRGAGYTF. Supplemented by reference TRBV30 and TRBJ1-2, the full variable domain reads SQTIHQWPATLVQPVGSPLSLECTVEGTSNPNLYWYRQAAGRGLQLLFYSVGIGQISSEVPQNLSASRPQDRQFILSSKKLLLSDSGFYLCAWSIQGGRGAGYTFGSGTRLTVV.

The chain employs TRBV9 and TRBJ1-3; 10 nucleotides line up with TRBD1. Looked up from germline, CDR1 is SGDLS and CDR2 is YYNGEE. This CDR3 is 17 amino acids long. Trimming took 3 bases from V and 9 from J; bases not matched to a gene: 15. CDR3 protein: CASSGSGTGVLRGTIYF. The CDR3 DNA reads TGTGCCAGCAGCGGGTCCGGGACAGGGGTCCTCCGAGGCACCATATATTTT.

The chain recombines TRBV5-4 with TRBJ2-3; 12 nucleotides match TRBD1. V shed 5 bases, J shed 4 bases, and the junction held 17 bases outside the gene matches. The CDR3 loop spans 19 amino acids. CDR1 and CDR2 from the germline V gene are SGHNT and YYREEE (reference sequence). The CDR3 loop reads CASRIGRGRDRGLADTQYF. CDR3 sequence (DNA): TGTGCCAGCAGAATTGGGAGGGGACGGGACAGGGGGCTAGCAGATACGCAGTATTTT.

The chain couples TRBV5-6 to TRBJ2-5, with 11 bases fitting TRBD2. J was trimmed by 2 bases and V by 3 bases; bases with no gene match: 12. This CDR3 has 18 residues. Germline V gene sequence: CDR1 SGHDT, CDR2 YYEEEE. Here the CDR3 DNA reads TGTGCCAGCAGCTCCTTAGCGGGGGGGCGGGTCGGGCAAGAGACCCAGTACTTC. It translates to CASSSLAGGRVGQETQYF.

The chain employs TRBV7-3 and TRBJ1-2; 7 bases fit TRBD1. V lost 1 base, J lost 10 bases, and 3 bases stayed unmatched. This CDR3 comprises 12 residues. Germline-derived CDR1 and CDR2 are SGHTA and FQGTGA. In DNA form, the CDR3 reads TGTGCCAGCAGCTTAATAGGGGGCCACTACACCTTC. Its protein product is CASSLIGGHYTF. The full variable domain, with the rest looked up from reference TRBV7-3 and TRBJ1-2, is GAGVSQTPSNKVTEKGKYVELRCDPISGHTALYWYRQSLGQGPEFLIYFQGTGAADDSGLPNDRFFAVRPEGSVSTLKIQRTERGDSAVYLCASSLIGGHYTFGSGTRLTVV.

The CDR3 reads CASSLEGGIGEAFF. CDR3 nucleotide sequence: TGTGCCAGCAGCTTAGAGGGGGGGATTGGAGAAGCTTTCTTT. The chain carries TRBV7-9 and TRBJ1-1; TRBD1 might be the D (6 bases). The CDR3 covers 14 residues. In germline, CDR1 is SEHNR, CDR2 FQNEAQ (reference sequence). Trimming removed 1 base at V and 8 bases at J, with 14 bases between.

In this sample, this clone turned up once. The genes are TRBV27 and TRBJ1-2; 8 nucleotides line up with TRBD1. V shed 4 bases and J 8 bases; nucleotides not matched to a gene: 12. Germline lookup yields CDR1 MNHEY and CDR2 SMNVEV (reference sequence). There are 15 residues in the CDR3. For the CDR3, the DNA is TGTGCCAGCAGTTCATGGACAGGGCAGACTGGGGGCTACACCTTC. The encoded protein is CASSSWTGQTGGYTF.

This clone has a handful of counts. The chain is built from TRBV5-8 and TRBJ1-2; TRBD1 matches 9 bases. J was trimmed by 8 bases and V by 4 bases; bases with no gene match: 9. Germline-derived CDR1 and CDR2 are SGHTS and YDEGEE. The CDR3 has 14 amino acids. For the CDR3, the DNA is TGTGCCAGCAGCCGCCGGGACAGGGTAGGCGGCTACACCTTC. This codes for CASSRRDRVGGYTF.

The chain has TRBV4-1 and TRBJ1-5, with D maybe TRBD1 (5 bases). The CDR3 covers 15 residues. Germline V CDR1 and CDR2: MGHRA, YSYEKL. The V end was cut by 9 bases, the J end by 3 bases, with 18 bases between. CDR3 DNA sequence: TGCGCCAGTGCTAACTCCGACAGCGACAATCAGCCCCAGCATTTT. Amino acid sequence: CASANSDSDNQPQHF.